These 27 T cell receptor beta chains were sequenced from one sample in a study of T cells in localized non-small cell lung cancer. Some clones are missing from TCRdb's copy, which holds only in-frame ones; the method was immunoSEQ multiplex PCR. The data contain over 15,000 clones, approximately 85% of them singletons. Sequenced here: peripheral blood, sampled before any cancer treatment. All receptors come from a male donor older than 55 with stage I lung adenocarcinoma.

The V gene is TRBV5-8, the J gene TRBJ1-1, with a tentative D call TRBD1 (6 bases). Trimming took 6 bases from V and 5 from J, leaving 17 bases between them. Germline V gene lookup returns CDR1 SGHTS and CDR2 YDEGEE. The CDR3 length is 14 residues. The chain's CDR3 is CASILTGWRTEAFF. DNA for the CDR3: TGTGCCAGCATCCTGACAGGTTGGAGGACTGAAGCTTTCTTT.

The rearrangement joins TRBV7-2 to TRBJ2-1, with 7 bases identical to TRBD2. This CDR3 is 15 amino acids long. With V trimmed by 2 bases and J by 8 bases, 9 bases remained unmatched. Germline V CDR1 and CDR2: SGHTA, FQGNSA. The CDR3 protein is CASSLSSGRGYEQFF. For the CDR3, the DNA is TGTGCCAGCAGCTTAAGTAGCGGGCGAGGCTATGAGCAGTTCTTC. Complete variable domain (other parts from reference TRBV7-2 and TRBJ2-1): GAGVSQSPSNKVTEKGKDVELRCDPISGHTALYWYRQSLGQGLEFLIYFQGNSAPDKSGLPSDRFSAERTGGSVSTLTIQRTQQEDSAVYLCASSLSSGRGYEQFFGPGTRLTVL.

V is TRBV10-1 and J is TRBJ2-3; 9 bases align to TRBD1. The CDR3 is 15 amino acids. V dropped 3 bases and J dropped 2; count of bases not matched to a gene: 3. From germline, CDR1 is WNHNN and CDR2 SYGVQD (reference sequence). The CDR3 region is CASSEGDRVTDTQYF. CDR3 DNA: TGCGCCAGCAGTGAAGGGGACAGGGTCACAGATACGCAGTATTTT.

CDR3: CASSFTGTGELFF. The CDR3 DNA reads as TGTGCCAGCAGCTTTACCGGGACAGGGGAGCTGTTTTTT. V gene TRBV7-6 combines with J gene TRBJ2-2; D perhaps matches TRBD1 (6 bases). The CDR3 spans 13 residues. V was clipped by 3 bases and J by 8 bases, with 10 bases between them. In germline, CDR1 is SGHVS, CDR2 FNYEAQ.

The chain joins TRBV9 to TRBJ2-3, with D hard to call. V lost 0 bases, J lost 6 bases, and 8 bases lay in between. This CDR3 region has 13 residues. Germline V lookup: CDR1 SGDLS, CDR2 YYNGEE. CDR3 region: CASSVGRTDTQYF. DNA of the CDR3: TGTGCCAGCAGCGTAGGTAGGACCGATACGCAGTATTTT.

The J gene is TRBJ1-5, the V gene TRBV19, with a weak D call TRBD1 (5 bases). Trimming shortened V by 4 bases and J by 10 bases, and 17 bases separated the two germline ends. CDR1 LNHDA and CDR2 SQIVND come from the germline V gene (reference sequence). The CDR3 has 14 amino acids. The CDR3 reads CASSTGPVSGPQHF. The CDR3 nucleotides are TGTGCCAGTAGTACAGGGCCCGTTAGTGGACCCCAGCATTTT.

The chain recombines TRBV11-3 with TRBJ2-3; tentative D call: TRBD2 (6 bases). The CDR3 runs to 14 residues. Trimming cost V 9 bases and J 0 bases, with 13 bases left between them. Looked up from germline, CDR1 is SGHNT and CDR2 is YENEEA. The CDR3 nucleotides are TGTGCCAGTGCCCCCGGAGGGAGCACAGATACGCAGTATTTT. Encoded protein: CASAPGGSTDTQYF.

The chain links TRBV18 to TRBJ1-1, with a weak D call TRBD1 (5 bases). This CDR3 comprises 15 residues. Germline assignment: CDR1 KGHSH and CDR2 LQKENI. V lost 1 base and J lost 2, with 11 bases in between. CDR3 in DNA: TGTGCCAGCTCACCACGACTGCAGGGAAACACTGAAGCTTTCTTT. Encoded protein: CASSPRLQGNTEAFF.

The J gene is TRBJ2-2, the V gene TRBV7-9; a possible D gene is TRBD2 (6 bases). The V gene lost 5 bases and the J gene lost 4 bases, with 17 bases spanning the gap. Per germline, CDR1 SEHNR and CDR2 FQNEAQ (reference sequence). The CDR3 length is 16 residues. CDR3 in amino acids: CASSPRSRGRTGELFF. The CDR3 nucleotides read TGTGCCAGCAGCCCCCGGTCGCGGGGTCGCACCGGGGAGCTGTTTTTT.

CDR3 DNA sequence: TGTGCCAGCAGGTTCGGACAGGCCCCAGAGTCACCCCTCCACTTT. Amino acid sequence: CASRFGQAPESPLHF. The gene calls are TRBV2 and TRBJ1-6; 7 nucleotides match TRBD1. This CDR3 is built from 15 residues. The germline gives CDR1 SNHLY, CDR2 FYNNEI. Trimming at V came to 6 bases and at J to 10 bases, leaving 12 bases not matched to a gene. The variable domain in full, with the rest retrieved from reference TRBV2 and TRBJ1-6, is EPEVTQTPSHQVTQMGQEVILRCVPISNHLYFYWYRQILGQKVEFLVSFYNNEISEKSEIFDDQFSVERPDGSNFTLKIRSTKLEDSAMYFCASRFGQAPESPLHFGNGTRLTVT.

The CDR3 DNA sequence: TGCGCCAGCAGCCACGGACTTTTGGGGAGGTCTGGAAACACCATATATTTT. The encoded protein is CASSHGLLGRSGNTIYF. The chain links TRBV4-1 to TRBJ1-3; no reliable D call. The CDR3 has 17 amino acids. V was cut by 3 bases and J by 1 base, with 16 bases left in between. Germline lookup yields CDR1 MGHRA and CDR2 YSYEKL.

CDR3 sequence reads: CASSFFYAGGRNEQFF. Here the CDR3 DNA reads TGTGCCAGCAGTTTTTTCTATGCGGGGGGCCGAAATGAGCAGTTCTTC. The rearrangement links TRBV28 to TRBJ2-1, with TRBD2 matching 8 bases. Per the germline V gene, CDR1 is MDHEN and CDR2 is SYDVKM. V was pared by 3 bases and J by 7 bases, with 11 bases of the junction left unmatched. The CDR3 is made up of 16 amino acids.

J is TRBJ1-6 and V is TRBV7-8; D might be TRBD1 (6 bases). V gave up 2 bases and J gave up 7 bases, with 18 bases separating them. Germline V lookup: CDR1 SGHVS, CDR2 FQNEAQ. The CDR3 consists of 17 residues. CDR3 in amino acids: CASSLWGSGQKNSPLHF. The CDR3 coding sequence is TGTGCCAGCAGCTTATGGGGTTCGGGACAAAAGAATTCACCCCTCCACTTT.

The J gene is TRBJ1-2, the V gene TRBV4-3, with TRBD1 matching 8 bases. Losses at the gene ends were 8 bases for V and 2 bases for J; bases not matched to a gene: 10. The CDR3 extends over 15 amino acids. Germline-derived CDR1 and CDR2 are LGHNA and YSLEER. CDR3 nucleotide sequence: TGCGCCAGCTGTTTTTCCCGGGACAGGAACTATGGCTACACCTTC. The encoded protein is CASCFSRDRNYGYTF.

V usage is TRBV10-1 and J usage is TRBJ2-3; TRBD2 matches 10 bases. J was trimmed by 6 bases and V by 6 bases; bases with no gene match: 12. This CDR3 has 16 residues. Germline loops: CDR1 WNHNN, CDR2 SYGVQD (reference sequence). In DNA, the CDR3 is TGCGCCAGCAGCCCCTTGGGTAGCGGGAGGAAGGATACGCAGTATTTT. This translates into CASSPLGSGRKDTQYF.

The chain joins TRBV4-1 to TRBJ1-1; D remains unclear. CDR3 length equals 14 residues. V was pared by 0 bases and J by 9 bases, with 14 bases between. Per germline, CDR1 MGHRA and CDR2 YSYEKL. The CDR3 DNA sequence: TGCGCCAGCAGCCAAGAGGGCAGGCTATCCCAAGCTTTCTTT. Its protein product is CASSQEGRLSQAFF.

This clone appeared once. The rearrangement links TRBV6-5 to TRBJ2-3; tentatively, D is TRBD2 (6 bases). CDR1 and CDR2 from the germline V gene are MNHEY and SVGAGI. V was clipped by 2 bases and J by 4 bases, with 16 bases between them. This CDR3 contains 16 residues. CDR3 nucleotides: TGTGCCAGCAGTTACGAGGGGCCGTGGGGGGCAGATACGCAGTATTTT. Residues: CASSYEGPWGADTQYF.

This clone has a handful of counts. The chain couples TRBV15 to TRBJ1-5; 7 nucleotides line up with TRBD1. There are 14 residues in the CDR3. CDR1 and CDR2 (germline): LNHNV, YYDKDF (reference sequence). J was trimmed by 4 bases and V by 2 bases; bases with no gene match: 2. The CDR3, as DNA: TGTGCCACCAGCAGATCAGGGGGGAATCAGCCCCAGCATTTT. Amino acid sequence: CATSRSGGNQPQHF.

The rearrangement links TRBV5-4 to TRBJ2-5; D might be TRBD1 (6 bases). CDR3 size: 16 residues. The V end lost 2 bases, the J end lost 2 bases, and 16 bases lay between the germline ends. In germline, CDR1 is SGHNT, CDR2 YYREEE (reference sequence). CDR3 amino acids: CASSFTTGTFQETQYF. The CDR3 nucleotides are TGTGCCAGCAGCTTCACCACCGGGACATTTCAAGAGACCCAGTACTTC.

The J gene is TRBJ2-5, the V gene TRBV28, with D unclear. CDR1 and CDR2 from the germline V gene are MDHEN and SYDVKM. Trimming removed 6 bases at V and 5 bases at J, with 19 bases between. The CDR3 length is 15 residues. CDR3 DNA sequence: TGTGCCAGCAGACCAAAACGACGGTTGGGGGAGACCCAGTACTTC. Encoded protein: CASRPKRRLGETQYF.

The chain carries TRBV5-4 and TRBJ2-3; D not resolved. The V end was cut by 2 bases, the J end by 0 bases, with 4 bases between. Germline-derived CDR1 and CDR2 are SGHNT and YYREEE (reference sequence). CDR3 size: 13 residues. As DNA, the CDR3 is TGTGCCAGCAGCTTCTCTAGCACAGATACGCAGTATTTT. It encodes CASSFSSTDTQYF.

The chain employs TRBV7-2 and TRBJ1-5; D gene unclear. The germline V gene encodes CDR1 SGHTA and CDR2 FQGNSA. This CDR3 has 14 residues. V was shortened by 4 bases and J by 2 bases, with 9 bases between the two germline ends. The CDR3 loop is CASSSRVGNQPQHF. Written as DNA, the CDR3 is TGTGCCAGCAGCTCCCGGGTGGGCAATCAGCCCCAGCATTTT.

The V call is TRBV4-2, the J call TRBJ1-1; D gene uncertain. CDR1 is LGHNA, CDR2 YNFKEQ, per germline. V lost 5 bases to trimming and J lost 0 bases, with 7 bases between them. This CDR3 is built from 13 residues. CDR3 nucleotide sequence: TGTGCCAGCAGCTTGGATATGAACACTGAAGCTTTCTTT. Its translation is CASSLDMNTEAFF.

This clone was detected only a few times. The gene calls are TRBV19 and TRBJ1-5; no clear D gene. The CDR3 consists of 11 residues. With 1 base removed from V and 11 bases from J, the gap between germline ends came to 6 bases. Per germline, CDR1 LNHDA and CDR2 SQIVND (reference sequence). CDR3 residues: CASSIAGAQHF. The CDR3 DNA follows: TGTGCCAGTAGTATAGCTGGGGCCCAGCATTTT.

This rearrangement joins TRBV5-4 to TRBJ1-2, with 9 bases fitting TRBD1. The CDR3 extends over 17 amino acids. The ends lost 4 bases at V and 3 bases at J; junction bases unmatched: 13. The germline V gene has CDR1 SGHNT and CDR2 YYREEE (reference sequence). CDR3 sequence reads: CASSPPGQGNTYYGYTF. CDR3 in DNA: TGTGCCAGCAGCCCCCCGGGACAGGGCAACACTTACTATGGCTACACCTTC.

This rearrangement joins TRBV5-1 to TRBJ2-3; the D call may be TRBD1 or TRBD2 (5 bases each). The V gene lost 0 bases and the J gene lost 7 bases, with 6 bases spanning the gap. Germline CDR1 and CDR2: SGHRS and YFSETQ. The CDR3 loop spans 12 amino acids. CDR3 region: CASSLGGYTQYF. The CDR3 nucleotides are TGCGCCAGCAGCTTGGGGGGGTATACGCAGTATTTT.

The V call is TRBV28, the J call TRBJ1-2; TRBD1 matches at 10 bases. V shed 4 bases, J shed 3 bases, and the junction held 5 bases outside the gene matches. The CDR3 extends over 15 amino acids. Germline values: CDR1 MDHEN, CDR2 SYDVKM. This CDR3 is CASSSGTGVDYGYTF. The DNA for the CDR3 is TGTGCCAGCAGTTCCGGGACAGGGGTTGACTATGGCTACACCTTC.